One T cell receptor beta chain is described in this entry. Its antigen is currently unknown. This record comes from a study of human T cells and chemical hapten exposure. About the research overall: Patients' scalps got diphenylcyclopropenone weekly throughout the approximately 26-week study.

The CDR3 totals 14 residues. Trimming at V came to 3 bases and at J to 7 bases, leaving 9 bases not matched to a gene. Germline V gene data show CDR1 as SGDLS and CDR2 as YYNGEE. As for time point: patch test 3, about 24 weeks after DPC sensitization. Treatment defined: therapeutic diphenylcyclopropenone sensitization with weekly scalp DPC. Extraction yielded total RNA from whole blood (unfractionated). Participating donors were patients with alopecia, aged 18 to 70 years, considered appropriate candidates for DPC. General observations from the study: The number of TCRs over 1 in 1000 frequency stayed unchanged after DPC.

Via MiXCR, TCRdb re-called the RACE reads, giving one row per CDR3 protein. The sample contains 30,000 to 50,000 distinct CDR3 sequences, about an eighth of which appear only once. The rearrangement links TRBV9 to TRBJ2-5, with 7 bases matching TRBD1. The receptor was derived from a woman aged 40 to 55 with alopecia areata. Some clones in this sample may be carry-over from other donors' samples. The specimen was whole blood, collected in connection with sensitization to the hapten diphenylcyclopropenone (DPC). The CDR3 DNA sequence: TGTGCCAGCAGCGAGGGACAGAGCCCGTGGACCCAGTACTTC. It translates to CASSEGQSPWTQYF. The variable domain in full, completed from reference TRBV9 and TRBJ2-5, reads DSGVTQTPKHLITATGQRVTLRCSPRSGDLSVYWYQQSLDQGLQFLIQYYNGEERAKGNILERFSAQQFPDLHSELNLSSLELGDSALYFCASSEGQSPWTQYFGPGTRLLVL.